Here is one T cell receptor (beta chain) with its context. Antigen: not known. This sample was included in a study of radiotherapy plus CTLA-4 blockade in lung cancer. Study as a whole: For around 18% of patients, objective responses occurred, and about 30% had disease control. Study-wide results and limits: In blood, tumor-derived TCR clones expanded after radiotherapy plus ipilimumab.

The junction had 3 bases not matched to a gene; V was cut back by 1 base and J by 3 bases. Germline values: CDR1 SGDLS, CDR2 YYNGEE. The length of the CDR3 is 15 residues. Clones were sequenced by immunoSEQ multiplex PCR, and TCRdb holds only the in-frame ones, with some missing. The sample yields roughly 75,000 clones, under 80% seen once. Focal radiation with ipilimumab CTLA-4 blockade was given to patients with chemo-refractory metastatic non-small-cell lung cancer. The specimen was peripheral blood, collected from a patient treated with radiotherapy plus ipilimumab. This TCR derives from a human donor with non-small cell lung cancer whose response to radiotherapy plus ipilimumab could not be evaluated. Some clones in this sample may be carry-over from other donors' samples. The chain uses TRBV9 and TRBJ1-5, with 8 bases lining up with TRBD1. The CDR3 sequence is CASSVRTGPNQPQHF. CDR3 nucleotide sequence: TGTGCCAGCAGCGTACGGACAGGGCCCAATCAGCCCCAGCATTTT.